The entry below describes one T cell receptor beta chain. The CDR3 is 17 residues long. J lost 0 bases, V lost 9 bases, and 8 bases had no gene match. Germline V gene data show CDR1 as SNHLY and CDR2 as FYNNEI. Scientists sequenced DNA from unsorted PBMC on ten immunoSEQ deep assay plates. Sequencing used immunoSEQ multiplex PCR; TCRdb keeps in-frame clones, though not all of them. The sample lists more than 400,000 clones, roughly 80% seen once, with about an eighth in the top ten. The data belong to a study of shared clonotypes between healthy human individuals. Study context: Participating donors consisted of two women and a few men aged 18 to 49.

Sequenced input: PBMCs. The V and J genes are TRBV2 and TRBJ2-6, with 10 bases lining up with TRBD1. The receptor was isolated from a woman aged 35 to 49 in good health. Some clones in this sample may be carry-over from other donors' samples. The CDR3 coding sequence is TGTGCCAGTGGAGGGGGACAGGGGAACTCTGGGGCCAACGTCCTGACTTTC. Translating it yields CASGGGQGNSGANVLTF. The full variable domain, completed using reference TRBV2 and TRBJ2-6, is EPEVTQTPSHQVTQMGQEVILRCVPISNHLYFYWYRQILGQKVEFLVSFYNNEISEKSEIFDDQFSVERPDGSNFTLKIRSTKLEDSAMYFCASGGGQGNSGANVLTFGAGSRLTVL.